These T cell receptor beta chains were read from a single sample in a study of blood T cell repertoires in COVID-19. Profiled with immunoSEQ multiplex PCR; TCRdb holds only in-frame clones, not every one. The data hold about 15,000 clones, with 73% observed a single time. Sequencing was done on a sample of peripheral blood. The source of these receptors is a man aged 65-85 years with acute or convalescent COVID-19. Both conserved end residues are part of each CDR3. The order of the fields is V gene, CDR3 length, J gene, clone size, D gene, CDR3 protein, CDR3 DNA. The D gene is left open where the match is weak. Clone size is not always given. Where it is, it says once, few, many or a class for expanded clones.

v_gene: TRBV7-2
len: 15
j_gene: TRBJ1-6
abundance: .
d_gene: TRBD1
CDR3aa: CATLDGQAYNSPLHF
CDR3nt: TGTGCCACCCTGGATGGACAGGCATATAATTCACCCCTCCACTTT

v_gene: TRBV7-3
len: 14
j_gene: TRBJ1-6
abundance: .
d_gene: .
CDR3aa: CASSLNAYNSPLHF
CDR3nt: TGTGCCAGCAGCCTTAATGCCTATAATTCACCCCTCCACTTT

v_gene: TRBV6-4
len: 15
j_gene: TRBJ2-1
abundance: .
d_gene: TRBD2
CDR3aa: CASSDSTSGSNEQFF
CDR3nt: TGTGCCAGCAGTGACTCGACTAGCGGGAGCAATGAGCAGTTCTTC

v_gene: TRBV4-2
len: 15
j_gene: TRBJ1-2
abundance: few
d_gene: TRBD1
CDR3aa: CASSKDRGGGGGYTF
CDR3nt: TGTGCCAGCAGCAAAGACAGGGGTGGTGGCGGTGGCTACACCTTC

v_gene: TRBV10-1
len: 13
j_gene: TRBJ2-5
abundance: few
d_gene: TRBD2
CDR3aa: CARRAGEAETQYF
CDR3nt: TGCGCCAGGCGAGCGGGAGAAGCAGAGACCCAGTACTTC

v_gene: TRBV27
len: 13
j_gene: TRBJ2-7
abundance: few
d_gene: .
CDR3aa: CASSKLHSYEQYF
CDR3nt: TGTGCCAGCAGTAAGCTCCACTCCTACGAGCAGTACTTC

v_gene: TRBV9
len: 15
j_gene: TRBJ2-1
abundance: .
d_gene: .
CDR3aa: CASSPTTLTGNEQFF
CDR3nt: TGTGCCAGCAGCCCAACCACCCTTACTGGCAATGAGCAGTTCTTC

v_gene: TRBV6-1
len: 15
j_gene: TRBJ1-2
abundance: .
d_gene: TRBD1
CDR3aa: CASSDWQGANYGYTF
CDR3nt: TGTGCCAGCAGTGATTGGCAGGGGGCTAACTATGGCTACACCTTC

v_gene: TRBV21-1
len: 19
j_gene: TRBJ1-6
abundance: .
d_gene: .
CDR3aa: CASSRTGTGASQGNSPLHF
CDR3nt: TGTGCCAGCAGCCGCACCGGGACAGGGGCATCCCAGGGTAATTCACCCCTCCACTTT

v_gene: TRBV6-5
len: 15
j_gene: TRBJ1-5
abundance: .
d_gene: TRBD1
CDR3aa: CASRKEQGAGQPQHF
CDR3nt: TGTGCCAGCAGGAAAGAACAGGGGGCGGGTCAGCCCCAGCATTTT

v_gene: TRBV7-7
len: 15
j_gene: TRBJ2-3
abundance: .
d_gene: TRBD2
CDR3aa: CASSSSGVGTDTQYF
CDR3nt: TGTGCTAGCAGCTCCAGCGGGGTGGGCACAGATACGCAGTATTTT

v_gene: TRBV4-3
len: 14
j_gene: TRBJ2-3
abundance: .
d_gene: .
CDR3aa: CASSQDLGAISQYF
CDR3nt: TGCGCCAGCAGCCAAGATTTGGGAGCTATCTCGCAGTATTTT

v_gene: TRBV5-1
len: 12
j_gene: TRBJ2-1
abundance: .
d_gene: .
CDR3aa: CASSLALNEQFF
CDR3nt: TGCGCCAGCAGCTTGGCCTTAAATGAGCAGTTCTTC

v_gene: TRBV7-2
len: 14
j_gene: TRBJ2-5
abundance: .
d_gene: TRBD2
CDR3aa: CASSLAVGGRTQYF
CDR3nt: TGTGCCAGCAGCTTAGCAGTGGGAGGGAGAACCCAGTACTTC

v_gene: TRBV24-1
len: 17
j_gene: TRBJ2-1
abundance: few
d_gene: .
CDR3aa: CATSDPSTGSGYNEQFF
CDR3nt: TGTGCCACCAGTGATCCGTCGACAGGCTCGGGTTACAATGAGCAGTTCTTC

v_gene: TRBV29-1
len: 12
j_gene: TRBJ2-2
abundance: .
d_gene: TRBD1
CDR3aa: CSATGGNGELFF
CDR3nt: TGCAGCGCCACAGGGGGCAACGGGGAGCTGTTTTTT

v_gene: TRBV28
len: 12
j_gene: TRBJ2-7
abundance: few
d_gene: .
CDR3aa: CATASGQGEQYF
CDR3nt: TGTGCTACAGCATCTGGGCAGGGCGAGCAGTACTTC

v_gene: TRBV28
len: 16
j_gene: TRBJ2-1
abundance: .
d_gene: TRBD2
CDR3aa: CASSQGSGSSYNEQFF
CDR3nt: TGTGCCAGCAGTCAGGGTAGCGGGAGCTCCTACAATGAGCAGTTCTTC

v_gene: TRBV7-2
len: 16
j_gene: TRBJ2-1
abundance: .
d_gene: .
CDR3aa: CASSPQGTQVYNEQFF
CDR3nt: TGTGCCAGCAGCCCCCAGGGAACGCAGGTTTACAATGAGCAGTTCTTC

v_gene: TRBV11-2
len: 13
j_gene: TRBJ2-1
abundance: .
d_gene: .
CDR3aa: CASSSLNRVEQFF
CDR3nt: TGTGCCAGCAGCTCGTTAAATCGTGTTGAGCAGTTCTTC

v_gene: TRBV6-5
len: 15
j_gene: TRBJ2-7
abundance: .
d_gene: .
CDR3aa: CASSYSRSAAYEQYF
CDR3nt: TGTGCCAGCAGTTACTCTAGGTCCGCGGCCTACGAGCAGTACTTC

v_gene: TRBV30
len: 14
j_gene: TRBJ1-6
abundance: .
d_gene: .
CDR3aa: CAWSAGGQGSPLHF
CDR3nt: TGTGCCTGGAGCGCAGGAGGGCAAGGATCACCCCTCCACTTT

v_gene: TRBV6-5
len: 16
j_gene: TRBJ2-4
abundance: once
d_gene: .
CDR3aa: CASSYSGAGDIHIQYF
CDR3nt: TGTGCCAGCAGTTACTCTGGGGCAGGTGATATCCACATTCAGTACTTC

v_gene: TRBV2
len: 15
j_gene: TRBJ1-6
abundance: .
d_gene: TRBD1
CDR3aa: CASRGPGTGVSPLHF
CDR3nt: TGTGCCAGCAGGGGACCCGGGACAGGGGTCTCACCCCTCCACTTT

v_gene: TRBV7-2
len: 17
j_gene: TRBJ1-4
abundance: .
d_gene: .
CDR3aa: CASSLRSLGVTNEKLFF
CDR3nt: TGTGCCAGCAGCTTACGATCTCTCGGGGTAACTAATGAAAAACTGTTTTTT

v_gene: TRBV30
len: 17
j_gene: TRBJ1-5
abundance: .
d_gene: TRBD1
CDR3aa: CAWSSTGGATVYQPQHF
CDR3nt: TGTGCCTGGAGTTCCACAGGGGGCGCGACTGTTTATCAGCCCCAGCATTTT

v_gene: TRBV6-1
len: 15
j_gene: TRBJ2-1
abundance: .
d_gene: .
CDR3aa: CASSEWAGNGNEQFF
CDR3nt: TGTGCCAGCAGTGAATGGGCAGGGAACGGCAATGAGCAGTTCTTC

v_gene: TRBV6-5
len: 14
j_gene: TRBJ2-7
abundance: .
d_gene: TRBD1
CDR3aa: CASRVETGGDEQYF
CDR3nt: TGTGCCAGCAGAGTAGAGACAGGGGGCGACGAGCAGTACTTC

v_gene: TRBV12-5
len: 11
j_gene: TRBJ2-3
abundance: .
d_gene: .
CDR3aa: CASGQGNTQYF
CDR3nt: TGTGCTAGTGGGCAGGGAAATACGCAGTATTTT

v_gene: TRBV11-1
len: 15
j_gene: TRBJ2-7
abundance: few
d_gene: .
CDR3aa: CASSYITTGSYEQYF
CDR3nt: TGTGCCAGCAGCTATATTACTACAGGGTCCTACGAGCAGTACTTC

v_gene: TRBV2
len: 14
j_gene: TRBJ1-2
abundance: .
d_gene: .
CDR3aa: CASSGGGIYYGYTF
CDR3nt: TGTGCCAGCAGTGGGGGGGGGATTTACTATGGCTACACCTTC

v_gene: TRBV11-2
len: 16
j_gene: TRBJ1-4
abundance: .
d_gene: .
CDR3aa: CASSLGGGDRTEKLFF
CDR3nt: TGTGCCAGCAGCTTAGGAGGGGGTGACAGAACCGAAAAACTGTTTTTT

v_gene: TRBV28
len: 15
j_gene: TRBJ1-5
abundance: .
d_gene: .
CDR3aa: CASSLEDSRNQPQHF
CDR3nt: TGTGCCAGCAGTTTAGAGGACAGTCGCAATCAGCCCCAGCATTTT

v_gene: TRBV5-1
len: 14
j_gene: TRBJ2-5
abundance: few
d_gene: TRBD2
CDR3aa: CASSLTSGSGTQYF
CDR3nt: TGCGCCAGCAGCTTAACTAGCGGGAGTGGGACCCAGTACTTC

v_gene: TRBV5-6
len: 15
j_gene: TRBJ1-2
abundance: .
d_gene: TRBD1
CDR3aa: CASSPYDRESYGYTF
CDR3nt: TGTGCCAGCAGCCCCTATGACAGGGAAAGCTATGGCTACACCTTC

v_gene: TRBV19
len: 16
j_gene: TRBJ2-6
abundance: .
d_gene: .
CDR3aa: CASSMELTAGANVLTF
CDR3nt: TGTGCCAGTAGTATGGAGTTGACGGCTGGGGCCAACGTCCTGACTTTC

v_gene: TRBV6-1
len: 15
j_gene: TRBJ2-3
abundance: few
d_gene: TRBD1
CDR3aa: CASSEATGGTDTQYF
CDR3nt: TGTGCCAGCAGTGAAGCGACAGGGGGCACAGATACGCAGTATTTT

v_gene: TRBV28
len: 13
j_gene: TRBJ1-2
abundance: .
d_gene: .
CDR3aa: CASSVGIDYGYTF
CDR3nt: TGTGCCAGCAGTGTGGGCATCGACTATGGCTACACCTTC

v_gene: TRBV7-8
len: 16
j_gene: TRBJ2-3
abundance: .
d_gene: .
CDR3aa: CASTFKSGPSTDTQYF
CDR3nt: TGTGCCAGCACCTTTAAAAGCGGCCCTAGCACAGATACGCAGTATTTT

v_gene: TRBV6-6
len: 15
j_gene: TRBJ1-2
abundance: .
d_gene: TRBD1
CDR3aa: CASSSRDRGDYGYTF
CDR3nt: TGTGCCAGCAGTTCCCGGGACAGGGGGGACTATGGCTACACCTTC

v_gene: TRBV27
len: 15
j_gene: TRBJ2-1
abundance: once
d_gene: .
CDR3aa: CASRSERAGYNEQFF
CDR3nt: TGTGCCAGCAGGTCTGAGAGGGCCGGTTACAATGAGCAGTTCTTC

v_gene: TRBV29-1
len: 13
j_gene: TRBJ2-1
abundance: .
d_gene: .
CDR3aa: CSVVLPAPNEQFF
CDR3nt: TGCAGCGTTGTACTCCCCGCCCCCAATGAGCAGTTCTTC

v_gene: TRBV5-4
len: 14
j_gene: TRBJ1-2
abundance: few
d_gene: .
CDR3aa: CASSLERATGGYTF
CDR3nt: TGTGCCAGCAGCTTGGAACGGGCGACGGGAGGCTACACCTTC

v_gene: TRBV6-5
len: 15
j_gene: TRBJ2-7
abundance: .
d_gene: TRBD2
CDR3aa: CASSNRAGGHFEQYF
CDR3nt: TGTGCCAGCAGCAACCGAGCGGGAGGGCATTTCGAGCAGTACTTC

v_gene: TRBV30
len: 12
j_gene: TRBJ2-5
abundance: .
d_gene: .
CDR3aa: CAWGGGSVTQYF
CDR3nt: TGTGCCTGGGGGGGCGGGTCGGTGACCCAGTACTTC

v_gene: TRBV7-2
len: 16
j_gene: TRBJ1-5
abundance: .
d_gene: .
CDR3aa: CASSLVADFTGGPQHF
CDR3nt: TGTGCCAGCAGCTTAGTGGCGGATTTTACGGGAGGGCCCCAGCATTTT

v_gene: TRBV7-6
len: 17
j_gene: TRBJ1-4
abundance: .
d_gene: .
CDR3aa: CASSLASLQATNEKLFF
CDR3nt: TGTGCCAGCAGCTTAGCGAGCCTACAGGCGACTAATGAAAAACTGTTTTTT

v_gene: TRBV19
len: 15
j_gene: TRBJ2-2
abundance: .
d_gene: TRBD1
CDR3aa: CASTQGSPNTGELFF
CDR3nt: TGTGCCAGTACACAGGGGAGTCCGAACACCGGGGAGCTGTTTTTT

v_gene: TRBV6-2/TRBV6-3
len: 17
j_gene: TRBJ2-1
abundance: .
d_gene: TRBD1
CDR3aa: CASSYITRDRTYNEQFF
CDR3nt: TGTGCCAGCAGTTACATCACCCGGGACAGGACATACAATGAGCAGTTCTTC

v_gene: TRBV7-8
len: 21
j_gene: TRBJ1-5
abundance: medium-sized
d_gene: TRBD1
CDR3aa: CASSLPPTQDRAFHSNQPQHF
CDR3nt: TGTGCCAGCAGCTTACCCCCTACTCAAGACAGGGCCTTTCATAGCAATCAGCCCCAGCATTTT

v_gene: TRBV6-6
len: 13
j_gene: TRBJ2-1
abundance: .
d_gene: .
CDR3aa: CASSYQQGNEQFF
CDR3nt: TGTGCCAGCAGTTACCAACAGGGAAATGAGCAGTTCTTC

v_gene: TRBV15
len: 15
j_gene: TRBJ2-3
abundance: .
d_gene: TRBD2
CDR3aa: CATSRASGDTDTQYF
CDR3nt: TGTGCCACCAGCAGGGCTAGCGGGGACACAGATACGCAGTATTTT

v_gene: TRBV4-3
len: 15
j_gene: TRBJ1-2
abundance: .
d_gene: TRBD1
CDR3aa: CASSQGTGERNGYTF
CDR3nt: TGCGCCAGCAGCCAAGGGACAGGGGAAAGGAATGGCTACACCTTC

v_gene: TRBV30
len: 17
j_gene: TRBJ2-1
abundance: .
d_gene: .
CDR3aa: CAWSVRELVIPYNEQFF
CDR3nt: TGTGCCTGGAGTGTACGGGAATTGGTTATCCCCTACAATGAGCAGTTCTTC

v_gene: TRBV4-3
len: 15
j_gene: TRBJ2-7
abundance: few
d_gene: .
CDR3aa: CASSQEEGSSYEQYF
CDR3nt: TGCGCCAGCAGCCAAGAGGAGGGGAGCTCCTACGAGCAGTACTTC

v_gene: TRBV6-1
len: 13
j_gene: TRBJ1-1
abundance: few
d_gene: .
CDR3aa: CASSETQGTEAFF
CDR3nt: TGTGCCAGCAGTGAAACCCAGGGCACTGAAGCTTTCTTT

v_gene: TRBV5-8
len: 15
j_gene: TRBJ2-7
abundance: .
d_gene: .
CDR3aa: CASSDGHLSSYEQYF
CDR3nt: TGTGCCAGCAGCGACGGACACCTCAGCTCCTACGAGCAGTACTTC

v_gene: TRBV5-6
len: 15
j_gene: TRBJ1-1
abundance: .
d_gene: TRBD1
CDR3aa: CASSFWDRENTEAFF
CDR3nt: TGTGCCAGCAGCTTCTGGGACAGGGAAAACACTGAAGCTTTCTTT

v_gene: TRBV6-2/TRBV6-3
len: 17
j_gene: TRBJ2-1
abundance: .
d_gene: .
CDR3aa: CASSYGTQWGEGNEQFF
CDR3nt: TGTGCCAGCAGTTACGGGACACAATGGGGTGAGGGGAATGAGCAGTTCTTC